Detailed here is one T cell receptor beta chain. Original methodology: Estimation of nucleated cell counts relied on the amplification of reference gene primers. Clones were sequenced by immunoSEQ multiplex PCR, and TCRdb holds only the in-frame ones, with some missing. The D gene and trimming were derived from the DNA, and the V and J assignments and clone size from that table. Of about 120,000 clones in the sample, approximately 85% are singletons; the top ten hold 25% to 30%. The ends were cut back, 5 bases at V and 6 bases at J, with 16 bases in the middle. Germline CDR1 MRHNA, CDR2 SNTAGT. The CDR3 runs to 14 residues. The data stem from a study of blood T cell repertoires in COVID-19. Study overall: Italy, Spain and the United States were the sources of the convalescent and acute COVID-19 samples.

The clonotype originates from a woman aged 80 or older with acute or convalescent COVID-19. Sequencing was carried out using peripheral blood. The rearrangement links TRBV6-4 to TRBJ1-2; possible D gene TRBD1, 6 bases. DNA for the CDR3: TGTGCCAGCAGTCCGGGACACTTACTTAATGGCTACACCTTC. It yields the protein CASSPGHLLNGYTF.